The 32 T cell receptor beta chains below all came from one sample that was sequenced in a study of beta chain features in type 1 diabetes. Sequencing targeted expressed TCRB transcripts, as all isolated RNA had been reverse transcribed. The table came from immunoSEQ multiplex PCR; TCRdb's copy has only in-frame clones and leaves some out. The data contain around 97,000 clones, roughly 28% of them singletons. The study's findings and limits: Among all four CD4+ subsets, Type 1 diabetes patients had TCRB CDR3s that were moderately but significantly shorter.

No cognate antigen is known for these TCRs. Sequenced sample: central memory CD4+ T cells from blood. These receptors originate from a woman aged 18 to 35 with type 1 diabetes.

The chain has TRBV7-2 and TRBJ2-3; weak D call: TRBD1 (6 bases). CDR1 is SGHTA, CDR2 FQGNSA, per germline. Trimming pared 1 base from V and 4 bases from J, leaving 6 bases between. The CDR3 loop spans 13 amino acids. The DNA for the CDR3 is TGTGCCAGCAGCTTAGGACAGGCAGATACGCAGTATTTT. It specifies CASSLGQADTQYF.

The chain couples TRBV18 to TRBJ2-7; 12 nucleotides line up with TRBD2. The CDR3 consists of 15 residues. With 6 bases clipped from V and 6 bases from J, the junction kept 9 bases outside the gene matches. Germline V CDR1 and CDR2: KGHSH, LQKENI. The CDR3 nucleotides are TGTGCCAGCTCCATTCCTAGCGGGAGGGCCCCCGAGCAGTACGTC. Encoded protein: CASSIPSGRAPEQYV.

CDR3 bases: TGTGCCAGCAGCTTAGTTAATCATGAGCAGTTCTTC. It specifies CASSLVNHEQFF. This rearrangement joins TRBV7-2 to TRBJ2-1; D is unresolved. The germline gives CDR1 SGHTA, CDR2 FQGNSA. This CDR3 comprises 12 residues. The germline V and J ends were trimmed by 1 base and 8 bases, with 6 bases remaining between them.

The chain combines TRBV15 with TRBJ2-3; possible D gene TRBD1, 6 bases. The CDR3 loop spans 16 amino acids. The germline gives CDR1 LNHNV, CDR2 YYDKDF (reference sequence). Trimming shortened V by 4 bases and J by 3 bases, and 17 bases separated the two germline ends. This CDR3 reads CATSTRDTTGTDTQYF. The DNA of the CDR3 is TGTGCCACCAGCACCCGGGACACCACTGGTACAGATACGCAGTATTTT.

The rearrangement links TRBV6-6 to TRBJ1-2; TRBD1 matches 8 bases. This CDR3 has 15 amino acids. Germline V gives CDR1 MNHNY, CDR2 SVGAGI (reference sequence). Trimming removed 2 bases from V and 4 bases from J; junction bases left unmatched: 6. CDR3 in amino acids: CASSYGTGRGYGYTF. The CDR3 DNA sequence: TGTGCCAGCAGTTACGGGACAGGACGCGGCTATGGCTACACCTTC.

This chain uses TRBV28 with TRBJ2-5, with D possibly matching TRBD1 (6 bases). The DNA end lines up better with TRBJ2-7; the J call may be wrong. In germline, CDR1 is MDHEN, CDR2 SYDVKM. This CDR3 has 14 amino acids. The CDR3 region has the DNA TGTGCCAGCGGGCTAACAGGGATCTGGGGCGAGCAGTACTTC. It is translated as CASGLTGIWGEQYF.

The chain employs TRBV29-1 and TRBJ1-1, with D possibly TRBD1 on 6 matching bases. The V end lost 6 bases, the J end lost 3 bases, and 17 bases lay between the germline ends. The CDR3 contains 14 residues. Looked up from germline, CDR1 is SQVTM and CDR2 is ANQGSEA. The CDR3 DNA sequence: TGCAGCGTCAAGAAACAGGGTTGGGACACTGAAGCTTTCTTT. Translated: CSVKKQGWDTEAFF.

The V call is TRBV7-8, the J call TRBJ2-7; 7 positions agree with TRBD2. Losses at the gene ends were 1 base for V and 2 bases for J; bases not matched to a gene: 8. CDR3 length equals 16 residues. Germline V CDR1 and CDR2: SGHVS, FQNEAQ. CDR3 DNA sequence: TGTGCCAGCAGCTTAGGGGGTGGCGGGAGCGCCTACGAGCAGTACGTC. Translated: CASSLGGGGSAYEQYV.

The table lists this clone with a few counts. V and J are TRBV19 and TRBJ1-1; no clear D. CDR1 and CDR2 from the germline V gene are LNHDA and SQIVND (reference sequence). The CDR3 sequence is 14 residues long. Trimming stripped 7 bases from V and 2 bases from J, with 14 bases between. The DNA of the CDR3 is TGTGCCAGTACGCGGCCCACCGCCAACACTGAAGCTTTCTTT. It is translated as CASTRPTANTEAFF.

V usage is TRBV7-9 and J usage is TRBJ1-3; D may be TRBD1 (6 bases). The CDR3 spans 15 residues. Germline CDR1 reads SEHNR; CDR2 reads FQNEAQ (reference sequence). The V end lost 1 base, the J end lost 4 bases, and 11 bases lay between the germline ends. CDR3 nucleotides: TGTGCCAGCAGCTTAGGGCAGGGGAACGGAAACACCATATATTTT. Its translation is CASSLGQGNGNTIYF.

The CDR3 protein is CASKQGYQPQHF. In DNA form, the CDR3 reads TGTGCCAGCAAACAGGGGTATCAGCCCCAGCATTTT. The chain joins TRBV2 to TRBJ1-5; 7 bases line up with TRBD1. This CDR3 contains 12 residues. CDR1 and CDR2 (germline): SNHLY, FYNNEI. V shed 7 bases and J 5 bases; nucleotides not matched to a gene: 2.

This clone was recorded a few times. The chain couples TRBV18 to TRBJ1-1, with no clear D. Germline CDR1 and CDR2: KGHSH and LQKENI. The CDR3 loop spans 12 amino acids. The ends were cut back, 2 bases at V and 7 bases at J, with 8 bases in the middle. CDR3 coding DNA: TGTGCCAGCTCACCATTAACGGGTGAAGCTTTCTTT. Its protein is CASSPLTGEAFF.

The rearrangement joins TRBV5-1 to TRBJ1-1; D may be TRBD1 (6 bases). CDR1 and CDR2 (germline): SGHRS, YFSETQ. V dropped 4 bases and J dropped 5 bases, with 18 bases sitting between them. The CDR3 runs to 15 residues. CDR3 in DNA: TGCGCCAGCAGCAGGCAGGGACACGGGGAGACTGAAGCTTTCTTT. The encoded protein is CASSRQGHGETEAFF.

This clone was counted a few times. The rearrangement uses TRBV9 and TRBJ2-2; D unresolved. CDR1 SGDLS and CDR2 YYNGEE come from the germline V gene. This CDR3 region has 14 residues. Between the trimmed V and J ends, which lost 3 bases and 1 base, there was a span of 7 bases. The CDR3 nucleotides are TGTGCCAGCAGCGCGACTTGGAACACCGGGGAGCTGTTTTTT. This encodes CASSATWNTGELFF.

This clone was seen more than once but under ten times. This sequence joins TRBV5-1 and TRBJ2-1; TRBD1 aligns across 10 bases. The germline V gene encodes CDR1 SGHRS and CDR2 YFSETQ. V trimming: 7 bases; J trimming: 0 bases; junction bases outside the gene matches: 7. This CDR3 comprises 16 residues. The CDR3, as DNA: TGCGCCAGCCGACAGGGGGCCGACCGCTCCTACAATGAGCAGTTCTTC. Encoded protein: CASRQGADRSYNEQFF. The whole variable domain, remainder taken from reference TRBV5-1 and TRBJ2-1, is KAGVTQTPRYLIKTRGQQVTLSCSPISGHRSVSWYQQTPGQGLQFLFEYFSETQRNKGNFPGRFSGRQFSNSRSEMNVSTLELGDSALYLCASRQGADRSYNEQFFGPGTRLTVL.

This clone appeared a single time. V and J are TRBV5-1 and TRBJ2-1; TRBD1 is a possible D gene (6 bases). V was cut by 4 bases and J by 12 bases, with 11 bases left in between. There are 11 residues in the CDR3. Germline V lookup: CDR1 SGHRS, CDR2 YFSETQ. In nucleotides, the CDR3 is TGCGCCAGCAGCGAGACAGGTGGGCAGTTCTTC. It yields the protein CASSETGGQFF.

V is TRBV25-1 and J is TRBJ1-4; 8 positions match TRBD1. CDR3 length: 16 amino acids. V was clipped by 6 bases and J by 4 bases; unmatched bases: 10. Germline V gene lookup returns CDR1 MGHDK and CDR2 SYGVNS. The CDR3 here is CASSRTGQGFNEKLFF. The CDR3 DNA follows: TGTGCCAGCAGCCGAACCGGACAGGGTTTTAATGAAAAACTGTTTTTT.

The chain joins TRBV30 to TRBJ1-5; D is uncertain. V was pared by 3 bases and J by 6 bases, with 9 bases between. The germline CDR1 and CDR2 sequences are GTSNPN and SVGIG (reference sequence). This CDR3 contains 12 residues. The CDR3 sequence: CAWSDKGQPQHF. The CDR3 nucleotides read TGTGCCTGGAGCGACAAAGGTCAGCCCCAGCATTTT.

This clone was seen a few times. The CDR3, as DNA: TGTGCCAGCAGTGAAGAGCGGTCTAGCGGGAGCTACGAGCAGTACTTC. Encoded protein: CASSEERSSGSYEQYF. The chain recombines TRBV6-1 with TRBJ2-5, with 10 bases lining up with TRBD2. The J call may be in error: the DNA end matches TRBJ2-7 better. CDR3 size: 16 residues. Germline V gene sequence: CDR1 MNHNS, CDR2 SASEGT.

This clone was counted a few times. The chain carries TRBV19 and TRBJ2-1; possibly TRBD1 for D (6 bases). CDR1 and CDR2 from the germline V gene are LNHDA and SQIVND (reference sequence). Trimming stripped 9 bases from V and 9 bases from J, with 12 bases between. The length of the CDR3 is 11 residues. CDR3 sequence reads: CASRGRGEQFF. Written as DNA, the CDR3 is TGTGCCAGCCGCGGCAGGGGTGAGCAGTTCTTC.

The chain couples TRBV7-2 to TRBJ2-1; 8 bases are a match to TRBD2. The CDR3 loop spans 17 amino acids. Trimming removed 2 bases from V and 3 bases from J; junction bases left unmatched: 9. From germline, CDR1 is SGHTA and CDR2 FQGNSA. The CDR3 here is CASSLRVPAGVYNEQFF. The DNA of the CDR3 is TGTGCCAGCAGCTTAAGGGTCCCAGCGGGAGTCTACAATGAGCAGTTCTTC.

The chain uses TRBV5-1 and TRBJ2-1; D is unclear. V was pared by 2 bases and J by 9 bases, with 15 bases between. CDR1 is SGHRS, CDR2 YFSETQ, per germline. This CDR3 has 14 residues. The CDR3 DNA reads TGCGCCAGCAGCTTTTCCCCTAGGTCCGGTGAGCAGTTCTTC. Encoded protein: CASSFSPRSGEQFF.

This rearrangement joins TRBV6-5 to TRBJ2-5, with 7 bases identical to TRBD2. CDR3 size: 15 residues. The V and J ends lost 1 base and 5 bases, in that order; junction bases with no gene match: 7. In germline, CDR1 is MNHEY, CDR2 SVGAGI. CDR3 DNA: TGTGCCAGCAGTTACTTGCCGACTAGCAGGGAGACCCAGTACTTC. Translation: CASSYLPTSRETQYF.

This chain uses TRBV10-1 with TRBJ2-7; no clear D. The CDR3 extends over 13 amino acids. The germline CDR1 and CDR2 sequences are WNHNN and SYGVQD (reference sequence). V gave up 4 bases and J gave up 7 bases, with 14 bases separating them. CDR3 amino acids: CASSAGGLGEQYF. Here the CDR3 DNA reads TGCGCCAGCAGTGCCGGCGGCCTCGGGGAGCAGTACTTC.

The chain combines TRBV11-2 with TRBJ1-5; no definite D call. Germline V gives CDR1 SGHAT, CDR2 FQNNGV. Trimming shortened V by 5 bases and J by 3 bases, and 8 bases separated the two germline ends. This CDR3 contains 13 residues. In nucleotides, the CDR3 is TGTGCCAGCAGCGCGACAACCAATCAGCCCCAGCATTTT. It specifies CASSATTNQPQHF. The full variable domain, in which reference TRBV11-2 and TRBJ1-5 provide the parts outside the CDR3, is EAGVAQSPRYKIIEKRQSVAFWCNPISGHATLYWYQQILGQGPKLLIQFQNNGVVDDSQLPKDRFSAERLKGVDSTLKIQPAKLEDSAVYLCASSATTNQPQHFGDGTRLSIL.

The chain employs TRBV4-1 and TRBJ2-6; the D is unclear. The germline gives CDR1 MGHRA, CDR2 YSYEKL. This CDR3 is 17 amino acids long. Trimming left V 2 bases short and J 1 base short, with 12 bases between. The CDR3 is CASSQTTSVSGANVLTF. CDR3 DNA sequence: TGCGCCAGCAGCCAAACAACCAGCGTGTCTGGGGCCAACGTCCTGACTTTC.

A few counts support this clone. The chain couples TRBV4-2 to TRBJ2-2; 9 positions match TRBD2. The CDR3 extends over 17 amino acids. The ends lost 0 bases at V and 7 bases at J; junction bases unmatched: 9. CDR1 and CDR2 from the germline V gene are LGHNA and YNFKEQ. Written as DNA, the CDR3 is TGTGCCAGCAGCCAAGAGGGGGGACTAGCTCCTCGCGGGGAGCTGTTTTTT. Its translation is CASSQEGGLAPRGELFF.

The sample holds a few counts of this clone. This rearrangement joins TRBV18 to TRBJ2-4, with 14 bases lining up with TRBD2. The CDR3 consists of 18 residues. CDR1 is KGHSH and CDR2 is LQKENI in the germline V gene. V lost 6 bases to trimming and J lost 10 bases; unmatched junction nucleotides: 17. CDR3 in amino acids: CASSPGQGLAGGPLIQYF. In nucleotides, the CDR3 is TGTGCCAGCTCCCCGGGACAAGGACTAGCGGGAGGCCCATTGATTCAGTACTTC.

This clone was recorded a few times. This chain uses TRBV28 with TRBJ1-5; 7 nucleotides agree with TRBD1. CDR1 and CDR2 from the germline V gene are MDHEN and SYDVKM. The CDR3 consists of 13 residues. Losses at the gene ends were 8 bases for V and 3 bases for J; bases not matched to a gene: 4. CDR3 bases: TGTGCCAGCCGGGACAGACTCAATCAGCCCCAGCATTTT. Protein sequence: CASRDRLNQPQHF.

This clone was picked up a small number of times. V and J are TRBV7-8 and TRBJ2-4, with a weak D call TRBD2 (6 bases). The germline CDR1 and CDR2 sequences are SGHVS and FQNEAQ. Trimming stripped 0 bases from V and 4 bases from J, with 10 bases between. This CDR3 contains 15 residues. Here the CDR3 reads CASSLAEGFKNIQYF. The CDR3 DNA reads TGTGCCAGCAGCTTAGCGGAGGGATTTAAAAACATTCAGTACTTC.

The chain couples TRBV28 to TRBJ2-7; weak D call: TRBD2 (6 bases). This CDR3 is built from 12 residues. V was clipped by 10 bases and J by 3 bases, with 13 bases between them. The V gene's germline CDR1 is MDHEN and CDR2 SYDVKM. This chain's CDR3 is CATKEGNYEQYF. For the CDR3, the DNA is TGTGCCACAAAGGAGGGAAACTACGAGCAGTACTTC.

This clone was detected a few times. The chain carries TRBV11-1 and TRBJ2-7; D gene ambiguous. V was cut by 6 bases and J by 6 bases, with 18 bases left in between. The CDR3 contains 14 residues. CDR1 and CDR2 from the germline V gene are SGHAT and FQDESV (reference sequence). CDR3 in amino acids: CASRSAQEPGEQYF. Here the CDR3 DNA reads TGTGCCAGCAGATCTGCCCAGGAACCCGGCGAGCAGTACTTC.